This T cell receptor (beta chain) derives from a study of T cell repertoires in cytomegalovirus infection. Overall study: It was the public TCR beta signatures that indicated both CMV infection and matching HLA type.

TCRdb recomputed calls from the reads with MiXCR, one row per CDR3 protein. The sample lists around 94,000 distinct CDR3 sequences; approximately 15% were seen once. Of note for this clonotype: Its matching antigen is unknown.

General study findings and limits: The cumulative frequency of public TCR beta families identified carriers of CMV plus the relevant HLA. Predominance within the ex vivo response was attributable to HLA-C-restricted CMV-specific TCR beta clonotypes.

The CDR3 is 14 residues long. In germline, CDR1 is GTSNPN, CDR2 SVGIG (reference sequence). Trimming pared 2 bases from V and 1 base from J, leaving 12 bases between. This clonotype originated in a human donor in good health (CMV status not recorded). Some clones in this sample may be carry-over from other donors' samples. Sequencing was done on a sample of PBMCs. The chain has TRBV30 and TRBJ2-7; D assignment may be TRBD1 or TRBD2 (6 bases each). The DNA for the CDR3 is TGTGCCTGGAGTACCACAGGGAGGTCCTACGAGCAGTACTTC. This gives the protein CAWSTTGRSYEQYF.